This T cell receptor (beta chain) was captured by sequencing in a study of human T cells and chemical hapten exposure. Broader study findings: Alopecia affected the donors, so their immune response may differ from healthy people's. There were significantly more large CDR3 similarity clusters among expanded TCRs than among controls.

Concerning this clonotype: Its antigen is undetermined.

V was pared by 5 bases and J by 5 bases, with 12 bases between. This CDR3 region has 13 residues. This sample's time point: patch test 1, 2 weeks after DPC sensitization. This sample's treatment: therapeutic diphenylcyclopropenone sensitization with weekly scalp DPC. Using its own MiXCR run on the RACE reads, TCRdb lists one record per CDR3 protein. In the table there are about 380,000 distinct CDR3 sequences, around 4.8% of which are singletons. Sequencing used whole blood, obtained in connection with sensitization to the hapten diphenylcyclopropenone (DPC). The chain links TRBV12-3 or TRBV12-4 to TRBJ1-1; D gene unclear. The receptor was isolated from a woman in her forties or fifties with alopecia areata. Some clones in this sample may be carry-over from other donors' samples. CDR3 nucleotide sequence: TGTGCCAGCAGTGACGTTTTGGGAACTGAAGCTTTCTTT. Protein sequence: CASSDVLGTEAFF.